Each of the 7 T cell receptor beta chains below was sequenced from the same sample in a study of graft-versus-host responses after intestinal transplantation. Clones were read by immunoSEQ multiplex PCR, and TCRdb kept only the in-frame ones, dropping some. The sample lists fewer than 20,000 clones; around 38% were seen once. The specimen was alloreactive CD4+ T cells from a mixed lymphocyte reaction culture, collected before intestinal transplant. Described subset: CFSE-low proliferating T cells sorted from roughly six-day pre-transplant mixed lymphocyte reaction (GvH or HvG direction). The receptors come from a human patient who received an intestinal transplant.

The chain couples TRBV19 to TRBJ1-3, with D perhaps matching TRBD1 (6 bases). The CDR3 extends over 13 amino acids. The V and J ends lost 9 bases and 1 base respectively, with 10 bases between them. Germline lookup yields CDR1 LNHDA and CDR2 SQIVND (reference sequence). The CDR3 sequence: CASNRDSGNTIYF. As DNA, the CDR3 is TGTGCCAGCAACAGGGATTCTGGAAACACCATATATTTT. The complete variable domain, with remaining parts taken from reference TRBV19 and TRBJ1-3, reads DGGITQSPKYLFRKEGQNVTLSCEQNLNHDAMYWYRQDPGQGLRLIYYSQIVNDFQKGDIAEGYSVSREKKESFPLTVTSAQKNPTAFYLCASNRDSGNTIYFGEGSWLTVV.

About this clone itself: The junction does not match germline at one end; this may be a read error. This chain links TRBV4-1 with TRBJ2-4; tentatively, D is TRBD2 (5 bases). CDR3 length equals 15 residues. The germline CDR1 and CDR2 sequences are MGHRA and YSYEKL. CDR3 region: CASSQLPLAQNIQYF. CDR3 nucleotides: TGCGCCAGCAGCCAATTGCCCCTAGCCCAAAACATTCAGTACTTC.

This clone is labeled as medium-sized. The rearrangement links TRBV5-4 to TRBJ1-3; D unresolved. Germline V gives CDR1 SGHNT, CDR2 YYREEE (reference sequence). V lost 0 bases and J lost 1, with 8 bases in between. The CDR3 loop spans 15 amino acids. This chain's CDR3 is CASSLDVRSGNTIYF. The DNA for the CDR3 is TGTGCCAGCAGCTTGGACGTGAGGTCTGGAAACACCATATATTTT.

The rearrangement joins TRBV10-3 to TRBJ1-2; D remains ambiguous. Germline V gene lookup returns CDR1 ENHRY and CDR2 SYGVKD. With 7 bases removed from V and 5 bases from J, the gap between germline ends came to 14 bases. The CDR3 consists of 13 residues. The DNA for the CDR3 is TGTGCCATCACCCCTCAAGGGATTTATGGCTACACCTTC. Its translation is CAITPQGIYGYTF.

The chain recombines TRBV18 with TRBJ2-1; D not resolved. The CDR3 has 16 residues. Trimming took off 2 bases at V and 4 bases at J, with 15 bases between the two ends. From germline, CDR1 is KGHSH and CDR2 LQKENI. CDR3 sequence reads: CASSPSPLGSYNEQFF. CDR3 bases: TGTGCCAGCTCACCATCCCCCCTGGGCAGTTACAATGAGCAGTTCTTC.

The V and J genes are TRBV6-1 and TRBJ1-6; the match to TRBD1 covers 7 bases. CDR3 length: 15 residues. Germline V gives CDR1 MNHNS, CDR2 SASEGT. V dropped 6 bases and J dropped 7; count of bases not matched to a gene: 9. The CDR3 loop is CASSFVQGMNSPLHF. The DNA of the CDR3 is TGTGCCAGCAGCTTTGTACAGGGGATGAATTCACCCCTCCACTTT.

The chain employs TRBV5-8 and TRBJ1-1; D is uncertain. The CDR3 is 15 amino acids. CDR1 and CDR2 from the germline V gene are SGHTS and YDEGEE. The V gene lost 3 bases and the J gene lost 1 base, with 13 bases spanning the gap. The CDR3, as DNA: TGTGCCAGCAGCTCCCCGGGGAGGCCGAACACTGAAGCTTTCTTT. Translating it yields CASSSPGRPNTEAFF.